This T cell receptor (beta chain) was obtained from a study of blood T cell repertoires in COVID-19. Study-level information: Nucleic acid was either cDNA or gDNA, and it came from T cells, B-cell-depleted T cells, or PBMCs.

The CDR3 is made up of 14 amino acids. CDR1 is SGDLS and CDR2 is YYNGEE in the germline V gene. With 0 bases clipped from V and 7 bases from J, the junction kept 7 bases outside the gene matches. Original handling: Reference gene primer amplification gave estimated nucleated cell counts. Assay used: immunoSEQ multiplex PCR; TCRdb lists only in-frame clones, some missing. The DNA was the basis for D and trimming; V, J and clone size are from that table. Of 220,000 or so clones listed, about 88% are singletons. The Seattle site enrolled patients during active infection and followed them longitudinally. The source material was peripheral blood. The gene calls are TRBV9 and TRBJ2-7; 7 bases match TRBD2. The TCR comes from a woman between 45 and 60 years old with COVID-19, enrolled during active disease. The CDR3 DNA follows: TGTGCCAGCAGCGTAGCAACATCCGGGGGGGAGCAGTACTTC. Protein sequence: CASSVATSGGEQYF.